A single sample is the source of the 4 T cell receptor beta chains below, sequenced in a study of OX40 agonist ivuxolimab in advanced cancers. Only in-frame clones appear in the TCRdb table, and some are missing; sequencing was by immunoSEQ multiplex PCR. The sample lists about 45,000 clones, around 89% occurring once. This specimen was CD4+ or CD8+ T cells sorted from blood, taken in a trial of the OX40 agonist ivuxolimab. These receptors were collected from an adult with an advanced solid tumor such as melanoma, head and neck, liver or kidney cancer.

The CDR3 reads CASKGGSYGYTF. The CDR3 bases are TGTGCCAGTAAGGGGGGGAGCTATGGCTACACCTTC. V gene TRBV19 combines with J gene TRBJ1-2, with D perhaps TRBD1 (6 bases). V lost 7 bases and J 4 bases, leaving 10 bases between the germline ends. The V gene's germline CDR1 is LNHDA and CDR2 SQIVND (reference sequence). This CDR3 is 12 amino acids long.

The rearrangement uses TRBV30 and TRBJ1-1; D unresolved. Germline CDR1 GTSNPN, CDR2 SVGIG (reference sequence). This CDR3 is built from 13 residues. The V and J ends lost 4 bases and 11 bases respectively, with 20 bases between them. CDR3 nucleotides: TGTGCCTGGAAGAACCCGTCTTTAGCCGACGCTTTCTTT. As protein: CAWKNPSLADAFF.

The chain uses TRBV18 and TRBJ2-1, with D hard to call. V lost 6 bases and J 7 bases, leaving 16 bases between the germline ends. Germline V gives CDR1 KGHSH, CDR2 LQKENI. CDR3 length: 14 amino acids. The CDR3 DNA reads as TGTGCCAGCTCTCCCCCCCCTTTGGGAAATGAGCAGTTCTTC. As protein: CASSPPPLGNEQFF. The whole variable domain, remainder taken from reference TRBV18 and TRBJ2-1, is NAGVMQNPRHLVRRRGQEARLRCSPMKGHSHVYWYRQLPEEGLKFMVYLQKENIIDESGMPKERFSAEFPKEGPSILRIQQVVRGDSAAYFCASSPPPLGNEQFFGPGTRLTVL.

The chain links TRBV5-1 to TRBJ2-1, with D possibly being TRBD2 (5 bases). The CDR3 is 13 residues long. CDR1 and CDR2 (germline): SGHRS, YFSETQ. V gave up 4 bases and J gave up 7 bases, with 12 bases separating them. The CDR3 sequence is CASSRDLPNEQFF. The DNA of the CDR3 is TGCGCCAGCAGCCGGGATCTGCCTAATGAGCAGTTCTTC.